This TCR beta chain derives from a study of T-cell reconstitution after alpha-beta-depleted transplantation in children. Preparation of the TCRbeta library used unique molecular identifiers. One entry per CDR3 protein results from TCRdb running MiXCR on the PCR reads. The sample has roughly 100,000 distinct CDR3 sequences; roughly 8% are singletons. The CDR3 sequence is 15 residues long. Trimming took 1 base from V and 6 from J; bases not matched to a gene: 4. Looked up from germline, CDR1 is SGHVS and CDR2 is FQNEAQ. The J gene is TRBJ1-5, the V gene TRBV7-8; 9 nucleotides agree with TRBD1. The source material was PBMCs from the stem cell graft donor, sampled from the stem cell graft. The sequence came from a human donor who donated a stem cell graft to a child with congenital amegakaryocytic thrombocytopenia. The CDR3 DNA follows: TGTGCCAGCAGCTTAGGGACAGGGGCCGGTCAGCCCCAGCATTTT. Its protein is CASSLGTGAGQPQHF.